Shown below are 28 T cell receptor beta chains from a single sample sequenced in a study of T-cell reconstitution after alpha-beta-depleted transplantation in children. TCRbeta library preparation incorporated unique molecular identifiers. TCRdb independently ran MiXCR on the PCR reads; one entry per CDR3 protein. The sample has hundreds of thousands of distinct CDR3 sequences, 10% to 15% seen once; the top ten hold about 2%. This material consisted of PBMCs, mostly from graft donor cells, taken 360 days after TCRalphabeta/CD19-depleted stem cell transplant. The source of these receptors is a male patient between 10 and 17 years old who had a stem cell transplant for acute myeloid leukemia, so the T cells may come from the graft donor.

V gene TRBV20-1 combines with J gene TRBJ1-2; no reliable D call. Germline values: CDR1 DFQATT, CDR2 SNEGSKA (reference sequence). V shed 1 base and J shed 3 bases, with 6 bases lying between them. The CDR3 is 12 residues long. The CDR3 protein is CSARAGDYGYTF. The CDR3 DNA sequence: TGCAGTGCTAGAGCAGGAGACTATGGCTACACCTTC.

The rearrangement joins TRBV4-1 to TRBJ2-1; TRBD2 aligns across 10 bases. Germline assignment: CDR1 MGHRA and CDR2 YSYEKL. The CDR3 consists of 16 residues. V trimming: 6 bases; J trimming: 3 bases; junction bases outside the gene matches: 8. DNA for the CDR3: TGCGCCAGCAGGCCAGCGGGAGGGCGTAACTACAATGAGCAGTTCTTC. It codes for CASRPAGGRNYNEQFF.

The chain has TRBV7-9 and TRBJ2-7; either TRBD1 or TRBD2 may supply D (5 bases each). V was trimmed by 3 bases and J by 4 bases, leaving 19 bases between them. Germline assignment: CDR1 SEHNR and CDR2 FQNEAQ (reference sequence). The CDR3 runs 16 residues. The CDR3 spells CASSFPTGTGPYEQYF. CDR3 nucleotides: TGTGCCAGCAGCTTCCCAACCGGGACGGGCCCTTACGAGCAGTACTTC.

This clonotype showed up just a few times. This chain joins TRBV20-1 and TRBJ1-3; D is unresolved. CDR1 and CDR2 (germline): DFQATT, SNEGSKA (reference sequence). The CDR3 consists of 11 residues. The ends were cut back, 8 bases at V and 0 bases at J, with 5 bases in the middle. CDR3 region: CSPVSGNTIYF. CDR3 nucleotide sequence: TGCAGTCCCGTCTCTGGAAACACCATATATTTT.

V and J are TRBV10-3 and TRBJ2-2; no definite D call. The CDR3 length is 14 residues. Looked up from germline, CDR1 is ENHRY and CDR2 is SYGVKD. The V end was cut by 4 bases, the J end by 6 bases, with 12 bases between. In DNA form, the CDR3 reads TGTGCCATCAGTGTTGAAGGGAATGCCGGGGAGCTGTTTTTT. This codes for CAISVEGNAGELFF.

The table lists this clonotype with many counts. The chain employs TRBV28 and TRBJ2-6; perhaps D is TRBD1 or TRBD2 (5 bases each). This CDR3 has 15 residues. V lost 3 bases, J lost 4 bases, and 10 bases lay in between. Germline CDR1 MDHEN, CDR2 SYDVKM. CDR3 sequence: CASSFWGSGANVLTF. For the CDR3, the DNA is TGTGCCAGCAGTTTTTGGGGGTCCGGGGCCAACGTCCTGACTTTC.

CDR3: CASSAGGQLTTSIETQYF. In DNA, the CDR3 is TGTGCCAGCAGCGCCGGAGGTCAGCTAACCACCAGCATTGAGACCCAGTACTTC. The chain links TRBV9 to TRBJ2-5; TRBD2 might be the D (5 bases). The V gene's germline CDR1 is SGDLS and CDR2 YYNGEE. CDR3 size: 18 residues. The V end lost 3 bases, the J end lost 5 bases, and 26 bases lay between the germline ends. The whole variable domain, remainder taken from reference TRBV9 and TRBJ2-5, is DSGVTQTPKHLITATGQRVTLRCSPRSGDLSVYWYQQSLDQGLQFLIQYYNGEERAKGNILERFSAQQFPDLHSELNLSSLELGDSALYFCASSAGGQLTTSIETQYFGPGTRLLVL.

The gene calls are TRBV19 and TRBJ2-6; 8 bases fit TRBD1. Losses at the gene ends were 1 base for V and 0 bases for J; bases not matched to a gene: 8. CDR3 length: 19 residues. Germline V gene lookup returns CDR1 LNHDA and CDR2 SQIVND (reference sequence). Here the CDR3 reads CASSIVGQAVHSGANVLTF. CDR3 nucleotide sequence: TGTGCCAGTAGTATAGTGGGACAGGCCGTACACTCTGGGGCCAACGTCCTGACTTTC.

V gene TRBV7-2 combines with J gene TRBJ2-5, with TRBD1 matching 7 bases. V lost 4 bases to trimming and J lost 5 bases; unmatched junction nucleotides: 7. The CDR3 runs 14 residues. Germline V gene lookup returns CDR1 SGHTA and CDR2 FQGNSA. The CDR3 DNA is TGTGCCAGCAGCTCGTACAGGGGATGGGAGACCCAGTACTTC. This translates into CASSSYRGWETQYF.

The chain joins TRBV7-9 to TRBJ2-7; D is ambiguous. The CDR3 spans 13 residues. V lost 5 bases and J lost 4, with 12 bases in between. The germline CDR1 and CDR2 sequences are SEHNR and FQNEAQ (reference sequence). The CDR3 loop reads CASSETLGYEQYF. The CDR3 nucleotides are TGTGCCAGCAGCGAGACGTTGGGGTACGAGCAGTACTTC. Full variable domain (rest looked up from reference TRBV7-9 and TRBJ2-7): DTGVSQNPRHKITKRGQNVTFRCDPISEHNRLYWYRQTLGQGPEFLTYFQNEAQLEKSRLLSDRFSAERPKGSFSTLEIQRTEQGDSAMYLCASSETLGYEQYFGPGTRLTVT.

CDR3 in DNA: TGTGCCAGCAGCCCAGCGGGCCGCTACTACAATGAGCAGTTCTTC. Its translation is CASSPAGRYYNEQFF. This sequence joins TRBV7-2 and TRBJ2-1; D is possibly TRBD2 (6 bases). This CDR3 region has 15 residues. Trimming cost V 5 bases and J 3 bases, with 14 bases left between them. The germline CDR1 and CDR2 sequences are SGHTA and FQGNSA.

There are a few counts of this clonotype. The CDR3 does not end in the conserved phenylalanine or tryptophan, so this is likely a read error. The DNA is left out, because the CDR3 cannot be placed on it with certainty; the CDR3 is given as TCRdb lists it. This chain uses TRBV9 with TRBJ2-7. Counting both end residues, the CDR3 totals 9 amino acids. Germline CDR1 reads SGDLS; CDR2 reads YYNGEE. CDR3 residues: CASSVEASA.

The rearrangement uses TRBV5-4 and TRBJ2-7; 8 bases fit TRBD2. The ends lost 4 bases at V and 6 bases at J; junction bases unmatched: 9. The CDR3 loop spans 14 amino acids. CDR1 and CDR2 from the germline V gene are SGHNT and YYREEE (reference sequence). CDR3 nucleotide sequence: TGTGCCAGCAGCCAAAGGAGCGGGAGAGGCGAGCAGTACTTC. Translating gives CASSQRSGRGEQYF. Combining the CDR3 with reference TRBV5-4 and TRBJ2-7 gives the whole variable domain ETGVTQSPTHLIKTRGQQVTLRCSSQSGHNTVSWYQQALGQGPQFIFQYYREEENGRGNFPPRFSGLQFPNYSSELNVNALELDDSALYLCASSQRSGRGEQYFGPGTRLTVT.

The chain recombines TRBV6-2 or TRBV6-3 with TRBJ2-4; TRBD2 matches at 8 bases. Germline CDR1 MNHEY, CDR2 SVGEGT. This CDR3 has 18 residues. J gave up 0 bases and V 3 bases, and 10 bases lay outside the gene matches. CDR3 DNA sequence: TGTGCCAGCAGTTATTCCCAACTAGCGGAGTTAGCCAAAAACATTCAGTACTTC. It is translated as CASSYSQLAELAKNIQYF.

This clonotype has more than one count but fewer than ten. CDR3 protein: CSVAFSGNTIYF. DNA of the CDR3: TGCAGCGTCGCCTTCTCTGGAAACACCATATATTTT. V gene TRBV29-1 combines with J gene TRBJ1-3; no clear D. CDR1 and CDR2 (germline): SQVTM, ANQGSEA. The CDR3 has 12 residues. The V end was cut by 6 bases, the J end by 0 bases, with 6 bases between.

This sequence joins TRBV12-5 and TRBJ2-2, with no clear D. The ends were cut back, 2 bases at V and 0 bases at J, with 7 bases in the middle. Germline V CDR1 and CDR2: LGHNT, FRNRAP. The CDR3 loop spans 15 amino acids. CDR3 sequence (DNA): TGTGCTAGTGGTTTGAGGCGGCCGAACACCGGGGAGCTGTTTTTT. This translates into CASGLRRPNTGELFF.

V gene TRBV6-2 or TRBV6-3 combines with J gene TRBJ2-3; TRBD2 agrees at 9 bases. The ends lost 2 bases at V and 4 bases at J; junction bases unmatched: 19. The CDR3 spans 20 residues. Germline V gene sequence: CDR1 MNHEY, CDR2 SVGEGT. The CDR3 sequence is CASSYGYRGWGLAGPDTQYF. The CDR3 coding sequence is TGTGCCAGCAGTTACGGGTACAGGGGATGGGGGCTAGCGGGACCAGATACGCAGTATTTT.

This clonotype has a count of ten or more. The chain joins TRBV20-1 to TRBJ2-7; D is uncertain. V was cut by 1 base and J by 10 bases, with 14 bases left in between. CDR1 is DFQATT, CDR2 SNEGSKA, per germline (reference sequence). The CDR3 runs 12 residues. The CDR3 sequence is CSARVQVLGQYF. The CDR3 DNA reads as TGCAGTGCTAGAGTCCAGGTCCTAGGACAGTACTTC.

V is TRBV6-2 or TRBV6-3 and J is TRBJ2-3; D is perhaps TRBD2 (6 bases). V was cut by 1 base and J by 5 bases, with 19 bases left in between. The CDR3 contains 17 residues. Germline CDR1 and CDR2: MNHEY and SVGEGT. The CDR3: CASSYFRRGGPRDTQYF. CDR3 nucleotide sequence: TGTGCCAGCAGTTACTTCCGCCGGGGAGGCCCCAGAGATACGCAGTATTTT.

This clonotype was detected only once. The chain uses TRBV3-1 and TRBJ2-5, with D perhaps TRBD2 (5 bases). The CDR3 length is 14 residues. In germline, CDR1 is LGHDT, CDR2 YNNKEL (reference sequence). V was trimmed by 5 bases and J by 5 bases, leaving 15 bases between them. CDR3 residues: CASSSSPLMETQYF. The CDR3 coding sequence is TGTGCCAGCAGCTCTAGCCCGTTAATGGAGACCCAGTACTTC.

This chain links TRBV20-1 with TRBJ2-4; 9 bases are a match to TRBD1. Per germline, CDR1 DFQATT and CDR2 SNEGSKA (reference sequence). The CDR3 is 12 residues long. V was pared by 6 bases and J by 8 bases, with 5 bases of the junction left unmatched. This CDR3 reads CSATGGEYIQYF. The CDR3, as DNA: TGCAGTGCAACAGGGGGCGAATACATTCAGTACTTC.

The chain carries TRBV24-1 and TRBJ2-3; D gene ambiguous. This CDR3 region has 15 residues. The V end was cut by 4 bases, the J end by 9 bases, with 19 bases between. Germline V lookup: CDR1 KGHDR, CDR2 SFDVKD. The DNA of the CDR3 is TGTGCCACCAGTGACCTTGACACGACCCCCGCGACGCAGTATTTT. This encodes CATSDLDTTPATQYF.

This clonotype was detected a few times. V and J are TRBV7-3 and TRBJ2-5; maybe TRBD1 (5 bases). The germline V gene has CDR1 SGHTA and CDR2 FQGTGA. Trimming removed 8 bases at V and 5 bases at J, with 15 bases between. CDR3 length: 13 residues. The CDR3 DNA reads TGTGCCAGCCGGAAGGGGCCAGGGGAGACCCAGTACTTC. Translated: CASRKGPGETQYF. The full variable domain, with the rest looked up from reference TRBV7-3 and TRBJ2-5, is GAGVSQTPSNKVTEKGKYVELRCDPISGHTALYWYRQSLGQGPEFLIYFQGTGAADDSGLPNDRFFAVRPEGSVSTLKIQRTERGDSAVYLCASRKGPGETQYFGPGTRLLVL.

The genes are TRBV30 and TRBJ2-1; 13 bases map to TRBD2. Losses at the gene ends were 3 bases for V and 12 bases for J; bases not matched to a gene: 8. Looked up from germline, CDR1 is GTSNPN and CDR2 is SVGIG (reference sequence). The CDR3 length is 14 residues. As DNA, the CDR3 is TGTGCCTGGAGACTAGCGGGAGGGGGTGTGGGGCAGTTCTTC. Its protein is CAWRLAGGGVGQFF.

With respect to this clonotype: Germline is not matched at one junction end, which may reflect a read error. The CDR3 here is CASSSSLSCWELFF. CDR3 DNA sequence: TGTGCCAGCAGCTCCTCCCTGTCCTGTTGGGAGCTGTTTTTT. This rearrangement joins TRBV23-1 to TRBJ2-2, with D unclear. TRBV23-1 is labeled an ORF, and its function is uncertain. The CDR3 runs to 14 residues.

This clonotype was recorded at least ten times. The gene calls are TRBV6-1 and TRBJ2-7; 12 positions match TRBD2. Germline CDR1 is MNHNS and CDR2 is SASEGT. The CDR3 loop spans 14 amino acids. Trimming cost V 8 bases and J 3 bases; bases outside gene matches: 5. The CDR3 nucleotides read TGTGCCAGCCAAAGACTAGCGGGAGTCTACGAGCAGTACTTC. It translates to CASQRLAGVYEQYF.

The CDR3 DNA sequence: TGTGCCAGCAGCCAAGGGACTAAAAATGAGCAGTTCTTC. Its protein product is CASSQGTKNEQFF. The chain combines TRBV14 with TRBJ2-1; D is perhaps TRBD2 (6 bases). With 1 base removed from V and 7 bases from J, the gap between germline ends came to 8 bases. Germline CDR1 is SGHDN and CDR2 is FVKESK. The CDR3 length is 13 residues. Full variable domain (remainder filled in from reference TRBV14 and TRBJ2-1): EAGVTQFPSHSVIEKGQTVTLRCDPISGHDNLYWYRRVMGKEIKFLLHFVKESKQDESGMPNNRFLAERTGGTYSTLKVQPAELEDSGVYFCASSQGTKNEQFFGPGTRLTVL.

This clonotype turned up a few times. The rearrangement links TRBV5-1 to TRBJ2-1, with D maybe TRBD2 (6 bases). The V end lost 7 bases, the J end lost 10 bases, and 15 bases lay between the germline ends. Germline lookup yields CDR1 SGHRS and CDR2 YFSETQ. The CDR3 spans 12 residues. DNA of the CDR3: TGCGCCAGCCCGGGGGAAGGGAGGGAGCAGTTCTTC. Translated: CASPGEGREQFF.